Shown below are 27 T cell receptor beta chains from a single sample sequenced in a study of early stage breast cancer tumors. Repertoires were generated with immunoSEQ multiplex PCR, while TCRdb's copy carries only in-frame clones and drops some. The sample carries under 35,000 clones, 70% to 90% recorded once. The sample taken for sequencing was blood. These receptors originate from a person aged 45 to 59 with breast cancer.

The chain links TRBV10-3 to TRBJ2-7; D call uncertain. The CDR3 has 15 residues. Germline V gene sequence: CDR1 ENHRY, CDR2 SYGVKD. V gave up 3 bases and J gave up 0 bases, with 12 bases separating them. The CDR3 spells CAISDDGRSSYEQYF. Here the CDR3 DNA reads TGTGCCATCAGTGACGACGGCCGAAGCTCCTACGAGCAGTACTTC.

The chain is built from TRBV19 and TRBJ1-2, with D unresolved. The CDR3 consists of 12 residues. The ends were cut back, 1 base at V and 6 bases at J, with 6 bases in the middle. Germline V gene sequence: CDR1 LNHDA, CDR2 SQIVND (reference sequence). The CDR3 here is CASSIGPDGYTF. The CDR3 DNA reads TGTGCCAGTAGTATAGGGCCCGATGGCTACACCTTC.

CDR3 loop: CASSSGLAGGPGFDEQFF. The CDR3 nucleotides read TGTGCCAGCAGCTCTGGACTAGCGGGAGGGCCTGGGTTCGATGAGCAGTTCTTC. The chain has TRBV7-2 and TRBJ2-1; 15 bases agree with TRBD2. The length of the CDR3 is 18 residues. The V gene end was trimmed by 4 bases and the J gene end by 8 bases; junction bases not matched to a gene: 12. Germline CDR1 is SGHTA and CDR2 is FQGNSA.

V and J are TRBV18 and TRBJ2-3; TRBD2 might be the D (5 bases). The V gene lost 6 bases and the J gene lost 4 bases, with 8 bases spanning the gap. Germline CDR1 is KGHSH and CDR2 is LQKENI. CDR3 length: 12 amino acids. The CDR3 region is CASSPAADTQYF. As DNA, the CDR3 is TGTGCCAGCTCCCCAGCGGCAGATACGCAGTATTTT.

In its sample, this clone was seen once. The J gene is TRBJ2-5, the V gene TRBV18, with D unclear. V lost 1 base and J lost 7, with 7 bases in between. The CDR3 has 12 amino acids. Germline CDR1 and CDR2: KGHSH and LQKENI. CDR3 in DNA: TGTGCCAGCTCACCACGGCTAGGGACCCAGTACTTC. Translating it yields CASSPRLGTQYF.

This clone has a handful of counts. CDR3 sequence (DNA): TGTGCCAGCACATACCGGACTAGCGACAGGGGAAATAAAGAGACCCAGTACTTC. Translated: CASTYRTSDRGNKETQYF. This rearrangement joins TRBV6-4 to TRBJ2-5; D might be TRBD2 (9 bases). The CDR3 spans 18 residues. CDR1 is MRHNA, CDR2 SNTAGT, per germline. With 7 bases removed from V and 3 bases from J, the gap between germline ends came to 27 bases.

The chain is built from TRBV5-1 and TRBJ1-6; 7 bases are a match to TRBD1. This CDR3 region has 18 residues. Germline lookup yields CDR1 SGHRS and CDR2 YFSETQ. V lost 0 bases to trimming and J lost 5 bases; unmatched junction nucleotides: 11. The chain's CDR3 is CASSLAPPGQSNNSPLHF. The CDR3 nucleotides are TGCGCCAGCAGCTTGGCCCCACCGGGACAGAGCAATAATTCACCCCTCCACTTT.

The V gene is TRBV6-5, the J gene TRBJ1-1; tentatively, D is TRBD1 (5 bases). CDR3 size: 14 residues. Looked up from germline, CDR1 is MNHEY and CDR2 is SVGAGI. Trimming removed 6 bases from V and 0 bases from J, with 11 bases in between. CDR3 sequence reads: CASSLDSLNTEAFF. The CDR3 nucleotides read TGTGCCAGCAGCCTCGACAGCCTGAACACTGAAGCTTTCTTT.

The chain employs TRBV5-1 and TRBJ1-1; 7 bases are a match to TRBD1. The V segment lost 2 bases and the J segment 1 base; nucleotides outside the gene matches: 8. The CDR3 length is 16 residues. Germline V gene data show CDR1 as SGHRS and CDR2 as YFSETQ. This CDR3 reads CASSFGLRGGNTEAFF. CDR3 DNA: TGCGCCAGCAGCTTCGGCCTCAGGGGGGGGAACACTGAAGCTTTCTTT.

The chain is built from TRBV7-2 and TRBJ2-5; the D gene is possibly TRBD1 (6 bases). From germline, CDR1 is SGHTA and CDR2 FQGNSA. V lost 7 bases to trimming and J lost 5 bases, with 26 bases between them. CDR3 size: 17 residues. CDR3 nucleotides: TGTGCCAGCACCTCCGCCCCCGGACAGCCGGGCAGGGAGACCCAGTACTTC. This codes for CASTSAPGQPGRETQYF.

The chain is built from TRBV6-4 and TRBJ2-2; TRBD2 agrees at 9 bases. With 6 bases clipped from V and 4 bases from J, the junction kept 3 bases outside the gene matches. Germline loops: CDR1 MRHNA, CDR2 SNTAGT. This CDR3 is built from 14 residues. The CDR3 coding sequence is TGTGCCAGCAGAAGAGCGGGAGGCACCGGGGAGCTGTTTTTT. Translating it yields CASRRAGGTGELFF.

The V and J genes are TRBV6-6 and TRBJ1-1; D may be TRBD1 (6 bases). Germline V lookup: CDR1 MNHNY, CDR2 SVGAGI (reference sequence). V was cut by 4 bases and J by 6 bases, with 12 bases left in between. CDR3 length: 13 amino acids. The CDR3: CASSSTQGAEAFF. In DNA, the CDR3 is TGTGCCAGCAGTTCCACACAGGGCGCTGAAGCTTTCTTT.

This chain uses TRBV7-9 with TRBJ1-6; D call uncertain. V lost 0 bases and J lost 5, with 5 bases in between. Germline V lookup: CDR1 SEHNR, CDR2 FQNEAQ (reference sequence). This CDR3 has 14 amino acids. The DNA for the CDR3 is TGTGCCAGCAGCTTAGCGGGTAATAATTCACCCCTCCACTTT. It yields the protein CASSLAGNNSPLHF.

This clone came up a few times. J is TRBJ2-5 and V is TRBV15; a weak D match, TRBD2 (6 bases). Germline V lookup: CDR1 LNHNV, CDR2 YYDKDF (reference sequence). Trimming took 2 bases from V and 1 from J, leaving 14 bases between them. This CDR3 has 16 residues. CDR3 in DNA: TGTGCCACCAGCAGACTCACCGCCGGGGGCCAAGAGACCCAGTACTTC. Protein sequence: CATSRLTAGGQETQYF.

The chain couples TRBV2 to TRBJ1-1; maybe TRBD1 (5 bases). The CDR3 totals 14 residues. Trimming took off 9 bases at V and 4 bases at J, with 18 bases between the two ends. Per germline, CDR1 SNHLY and CDR2 FYNNEI. The CDR3 sequence is CASNTGLGGTEAFF. The CDR3 DNA reads TGTGCCAGTAACACGGGGCTTGGAGGCACTGAAGCTTTCTTT.

The gene calls are TRBV4-2 and TRBJ2-3, with 8 bases fitting TRBD2. The CDR3 sequence is 17 residues long. The germline V gene encodes CDR1 LGHNA and CDR2 YNFKEQ. V lost 1 base to trimming and J lost 1 base; unmatched junction nucleotides: 7. The CDR3 coding sequence is TGTGCCAGCAGCCAAGGGGTAGCGGGAAGCGGCACAGATACGCAGTATTTT. It encodes CASSQGVAGSGTDTQYF.

The chain uses TRBV4-3 and TRBJ1-2; TRBD1 matches at 9 bases. The V gene's germline CDR1 is LGHNA and CDR2 YSLEER. The CDR3 has 17 residues. Unmatched junction bases numbered 13, after V lost 2 bases and J lost 6 bases. The CDR3 protein is CASSQYPRTGEVDGYTF. Here the CDR3 DNA reads TGCGCCAGCAGCCAATACCCTCGGACAGGGGAAGTGGATGGCTACACCTTC.

This clone was counted once. This chain connects TRBV5-1 to TRBJ2-1; D assignment may be TRBD1 or TRBD2 (5 bases each). Germline V gene data show CDR1 as SGHRS and CDR2 as YFSETQ. Trimming shortened V by 2 bases and J by 8 bases, and 14 bases separated the two germline ends. This CDR3 region has 14 residues. Here the CDR3 reads CASSFGRRDDEQFF. The CDR3 nucleotides are TGCGCCAGCAGCTTCGGACGCCGGGACGATGAGCAGTTCTTC.

This sequence joins TRBV6-1 and TRBJ1-3; possible D gene TRBD1, 5 bases. Germline CDR1 is MNHNS and CDR2 is SASEGT. Trimming left V 7 bases short and J 3 bases short, with 13 bases between. CDR3 length: 14 residues. Written as DNA, the CDR3 is TGTGCCAGCAAGTGGAAGGGGCTTGGAAACACCATATATTTT. Its translation is CASKWKGLGNTIYF.

The chain is built from TRBV29-1 and TRBJ2-1; perhaps D is TRBD1 or TRBD2 (5 bases each). The CDR3 length is 17 residues. Germline V gene data show CDR1 as SQVTM and CDR2 as ANQGSEA. Trimming left V 6 bases short and J 8 bases short, with 29 bases between. In DNA form, the CDR3 reads TGCAGCGTCACACAGGTCGGGAAACTAGGAATTGGCGATGAGCAGTTCTTC. The encoded protein is CSVTQVGKLGIGDEQFF.

The V and J genes are TRBV4-3 and TRBJ2-5; no reliable D call. V lost 1 base, J lost 6 bases, and 3 bases lay in between. Germline assignment: CDR1 LGHNA and CDR2 YSLEER. This CDR3 contains 11 residues. This CDR3 reads CASSQGQTQYF. CDR3 coding DNA: TGCGCCAGCAGCCAAGGGCAGACCCAGTACTTC.

The V call is TRBV6-5, the J call TRBJ2-1, with 7 bases fitting TRBD2. Trimming removed 4 bases from V and 2 bases from J; junction bases left unmatched: 8. The CDR3 totals 16 residues. Per the germline V gene, CDR1 is MNHEY and CDR2 is SVGAGI. The CDR3 sequence: CASSFFRTRPYNEQFF. The CDR3 DNA follows: TGTGCCAGCAGTTTCTTCCGGACTAGACCCTACAATGAGCAGTTCTTC.

This chain joins TRBV9 and TRBJ1-2; the D gene is possibly TRBD1 (5 bases). The V end was cut by 3 bases, the J end by 8 bases, with 17 bases between. CDR1 and CDR2 (germline): SGDLS, YYNGEE. This CDR3 is 14 amino acids long. CDR3 sequence: CASSGRTGPWGYTF. The CDR3 nucleotides read TGTGCCAGCAGCGGGCGGACGGGGCCATGGGGCTACACCTTC.

This chain uses TRBV6-6 with TRBJ2-1; 10 bases are shared with TRBD1. After removal of 5 bases from V and 8 bases from J, the junction contained 0 bases not matched to a gene. Germline V gives CDR1 MNHNY, CDR2 SVGAGI (reference sequence). CDR3 size: 12 residues. The CDR3 loop reads CASSGTGDEQFF. CDR3 sequence (DNA): TGTGCCAGCAGTGGGACAGGGGATGAGCAGTTCTTC.

This chain links TRBV7-2 with TRBJ2-5, with 7 bases matching TRBD1. This CDR3 is 14 amino acids long. Germline V gives CDR1 SGHTA, CDR2 FQGNSA. Germline trimming cut 1 base from V and 5 bases from J; bases unmatched to any gene: 4. The DNA for the CDR3 is TGTGCCAGCAGCTTAGTAGGGGGCCGGGAGACCCAGTACTTC. This sequence encodes CASSLVGGRETQYF.

This chain joins TRBV7-9 and TRBJ1-2; D is unclear. The V end was cut by 5 bases, the J end by 1 base, with 14 bases between. The CDR3 extends over 15 amino acids. The germline CDR1 and CDR2 sequences are SEHNR and FQNEAQ (reference sequence). The DNA for the CDR3 is TGTGCCAGCAGCCATCCACAAGGAGGTAACTATGGCTACACCTTC. Protein sequence: CASSHPQGGNYGYTF.

V is TRBV15 and J is TRBJ2-7; tentatively, D is TRBD1 (6 bases). The CDR3 runs to 13 residues. Trimming stripped 5 bases from V and 6 bases from J, with 14 bases between. From germline, CDR1 is LNHNV and CDR2 YYDKDF (reference sequence). The CDR3 DNA reads TGTGCCACCAGCCCGAGGTCCAGGGGCGAGCAGTACTTC. Its translation: CATSPRSRGEQYF.